These 29 T cell receptor beta chains share one sample of origin, sequenced in a study of cytomegalovirus exposure and HLA in healthy donors. The PCR was carried out with 60 Vbeta primers and 13 Jbeta primers. The data were produced by immunoSEQ multiplex PCR, yet TCRdb's version contains in-frame clones alone and is incomplete. The data contain some 130,000 clones, 70% to 85% of them singletons. Sequencing was done on a sample of PBMCs. The origin of the receptors is a man aged 40-55 years in good health and CMV-seropositive.

V is TRBV2 and J is TRBJ1-2, with D possibly matching TRBD1 (5 bases). The CDR3 extends over 15 amino acids. The germline V gene has CDR1 SNHLY and CDR2 FYNNEI. Trimming removed 6 bases from V and 7 bases from J, with 21 bases in between. This CDR3 is CASSRDRDFGGGYTF. CDR3 coding DNA: TGTGCCAGCAGCCGAGACCGGGACTTCGGGGGTGGCTACACCTTC.

The chain joins TRBV5-1 to TRBJ1-5; no firm D call. Trimming took off 4 bases at V and 3 bases at J, with 14 bases between the two ends. The germline gives CDR1 SGHRS, CDR2 YFSETQ. CDR3 length equals 15 residues. The CDR3 sequence is CASSPLGRVNQPQHF. CDR3 in DNA: TGCGCCAGCAGCCCCTTAGGGAGAGTCAATCAGCCCCAGCATTTT.

This sequence joins TRBV11-2 and TRBJ1-3; D gene unclear. Germline loops: CDR1 SGHAT, CDR2 FQNNGV. V dropped 5 bases and J dropped 4 bases, with 9 bases sitting between them. CDR3 length: 13 residues. The CDR3 DNA reads TGTGCCAGCAGCCCTTCGGGGGGAAACACCATATATTTT. It codes for CASSPSGGNTIYF.

The chain combines TRBV5-6 with TRBJ1-3, with TRBD1 as a possible D gene (6 bases). CDR1 and CDR2 from the germline V gene are SGHDT and YYEEEE. The CDR3 extends over 16 amino acids. Trimming stripped 2 bases from V and 0 bases from J, with 12 bases between. The CDR3 here is CASSFRDTLSGNTIYF. The CDR3 nucleotides read TGTGCCAGCAGCTTCCGGGACACCCTCTCTGGAAACACCATATATTTT.

The V gene is TRBV2, the J gene TRBJ1-1; TRBD1 might be the D (6 bases). CDR3 length: 12 residues. Germline-derived CDR1 and CDR2 are SNHLY and FYNNEI. With 3 bases removed from V and 11 bases from J, the gap between germline ends came to 13 bases. In DNA form, the CDR3 reads TGTGCCAGCAGTGACCCCCGGACAGAGGCTTTCTTT. It translates to CASSDPRTEAFF.

This chain links TRBV10-3 with TRBJ2-3; D is possibly TRBD1 (6 bases). V was cut by 5 bases and J by 6 bases, with 15 bases left in between. Germline V CDR1 and CDR2: ENHRY, SYGVKD. The CDR3 length is 14 residues. The CDR3: CAISSTGPTDTQYF. The CDR3 bases are TGTGCCATCAGTTCGACAGGACCCACCGATACGCAGTATTTT.

V is TRBV10-1 and J is TRBJ2-5, with 8 bases aligning to TRBD1. The germline V gene has CDR1 WNHNN and CDR2 SYGVQD (reference sequence). After removal of 6 bases from V and 2 bases from J, the junction contained 11 bases not matched to a gene. The CDR3 contains 16 residues. CDR3 sequence (DNA): TGCGCCAGCAGCCCAGGGGGCCGGTCTAGACAAGAGACCCAGTACTTC. Residues: CASSPGGRSRQETQYF.

The rearrangement uses TRBV25-1 and TRBJ1-6; a possible D gene is TRBD1 (5 bases). V lost 5 bases, J lost 4 bases, and 12 bases lay in between. The CDR3 is 15 residues long. In germline, CDR1 is MGHDK, CDR2 SYGVNS. The CDR3 coding sequence is TGTGCCAGCAGTTCAAGTCCAGGGTATAATTCACCCCTCCACTTT. It is translated as CASSSSPGYNSPLHF.

V and J are TRBV5-4 and TRBJ1-2, with D maybe TRBD1 (5 bases). The V and J ends lost 1 base and 6 bases respectively, with 10 bases between them. Germline values: CDR1 SGHNT, CDR2 YYREEE (reference sequence). This CDR3 spans 13 amino acids. Written as DNA, the CDR3 is TGTGCCAGCAGCTTGCCCGGGGGTGATGGCTACACCTTC. Residues: CASSLPGGDGYTF.

The chain couples TRBV6-1 to TRBJ2-7; 14 nucleotides agree with TRBD2. The germline V gene encodes CDR1 MNHNS and CDR2 SASEGT. The CDR3 consists of 17 residues. Trimming removed 2 bases from V and 0 bases from J; junction bases left unmatched: 3. The CDR3 loop is CASSELTSGRASYEQYF. The CDR3 nucleotides read TGTGCCAGCAGTGAACTGACTAGCGGGAGGGCCTCCTACGAGCAGTACTTC.

The gene calls are TRBV27 and TRBJ2-7; tentatively, D is TRBD1 (6 bases). V was pared by 3 bases and J by 2 bases, with 11 bases between. The CDR3 contains 14 residues. CDR1 and CDR2 from the germline V gene are MNHEY and SMNVEV (reference sequence). The CDR3 nucleotides read TGTGCCAGCAGTTTGGCGACAGGTCCCTACGAGCAGTACTTC. Translation: CASSLATGPYEQYF.

This rearrangement joins TRBV30 to TRBJ1-3; possible D gene TRBD1, 5 bases. CDR3 length equals 15 residues. Germline-derived CDR1 and CDR2 are GTSNPN and SVGIG (reference sequence). Trimming left V 0 bases short and J 1 base short, with 10 bases between. The CDR3 nucleotides are TGTGCCTGGAGTGTACAGGCTCCTTCTGGAAACACCATATATTTT. Amino acids: CAWSVQAPSGNTIYF.

The rearrangement joins TRBV5-4 to TRBJ1-4, with no clear D. Germline CDR1 is SGHNT and CDR2 is YYREEE (reference sequence). The CDR3 extends over 14 amino acids. V gave up 0 bases and J gave up 2 bases, with 5 bases separating them. CDR3 in DNA: TGTGCCAGCAGCTTGGGGCGGACTAATGAAAAACTGTTTTTT. This translates into CASSLGRTNEKLFF.

The J gene is TRBJ1-2, the V gene TRBV5-1; D is ambiguous. Between the trimmed V and J ends, which lost 2 bases and 4 bases, there was a span of 15 bases. This CDR3 has 15 residues. CDR1 and CDR2 (germline): SGHRS, YFSETQ. CDR3 sequence reads: CASSFTTPGTYGYTF. CDR3 in DNA: TGCGCCAGCAGCTTCACTACCCCGGGAACCTATGGCTACACCTTC. Drawing the rest from reference TRBV5-1 and TRBJ1-2, the complete variable domain is KAGVTQTPRYLIKTRGQQVTLSCSPISGHRSVSWYQQTPGQGLQFLFEYFSETQRNKGNFPGRFSGRQFSNSRSEMNVSTLELGDSALYLCASSFTTPGTYGYTFGSGTRLTVV.

This clone appeared once. The chain is built from TRBV5-4 and TRBJ2-1, with TRBD1 as a possible D gene (6 bases). Trimming cost V 4 bases and J 9 bases, with 17 bases left between them. Germline-derived CDR1 and CDR2 are SGHNT and YYREEE (reference sequence). This CDR3 is built from 14 residues. CDR3 coding DNA: TGTGCCAGCAGCGCCCGGACAGTTAACGGTGAGCAGTTCTTC. Its protein is CASSARTVNGEQFF.

The chain carries TRBV25-1 and TRBJ2-7; D is unresolved. The CDR3 has 15 amino acids. V dropped 2 bases and J dropped 2 bases, with 13 bases sitting between them. Germline V gene lookup returns CDR1 MGHDK and CDR2 SYGVNS. The CDR3 reads CASSEEVGPTYEQYF. CDR3 coding DNA: TGTGCCAGCAGTGAAGAGGTAGGCCCAACCTACGAGCAGTACTTC.

For the CDR3, the DNA is TGTGCCAGCAGCTTAGCGATCTTGCGGGAGGGGACAGATACGCAGTATTTT. Amino acids: CASSLAILREGTDTQYF. The rearrangement joins TRBV7-9 to TRBJ2-3; the match to TRBD2 covers 9 bases. CDR3 length: 17 amino acids. From germline, CDR1 is SEHNR and CDR2 FQNEAQ (reference sequence). V lost 0 bases to trimming and J lost 3 bases; unmatched junction nucleotides: 7.

This sequence joins TRBV5-6 and TRBJ1-3; TRBD1 agrees at 8 bases. This CDR3 is 16 amino acids long. Germline V gene lookup returns CDR1 SGHDT and CDR2 YYEEEE. V lost 4 bases, J lost 2 bases, and 8 bases stayed unmatched. In nucleotides, the CDR3 is TGTGCCAGCAGCCGTCCCGGACAGGGCCCTGGAAACACCATATATTTT. This encodes CASSRPGQGPGNTIYF.

The chain uses TRBV5-1 and TRBJ1-1; maybe TRBD1 (6 bases). Germline CDR1 is SGHRS and CDR2 is YFSETQ. This CDR3 is built from 13 residues. V shed 5 bases and J shed 8 bases, with 16 bases lying between them. CDR3 amino acids: CASSFNGQPEAFF. The CDR3 DNA reads as TGCGCCAGCAGTTTCAATGGACAGCCCGAAGCTTTCTTT.

The chain links TRBV19 to TRBJ1-5; 9 nucleotides match TRBD1. Germline values: CDR1 LNHDA, CDR2 SQIVND (reference sequence). The ends lost 3 bases at V and 6 bases at J; junction bases unmatched: 9. The CDR3 is 16 residues long. The CDR3 here is CASSIADRGHSQPQHF. As DNA, the CDR3 is TGTGCCAGTAGTATCGCGGACAGGGGTCACAGTCAGCCCCAGCATTTT.

A single count supports this clone. This chain connects TRBV6-6 to TRBJ2-5; a weak D match, TRBD2 (6 bases). CDR1 is MNHNY, CDR2 SVGAGI, per germline (reference sequence). V lost 11 bases, J lost 4 bases, and 17 bases lay in between. The CDR3 covers 13 residues. The CDR3 spells CAVNRGIGETQYF. CDR3 bases: TGTGCCGTCAATCGGGGGATCGGAGAGACCCAGTACTTC.

The chain combines TRBV23-1 with TRBJ1-2, with a weak D call TRBD1 (5 bases). TRBV23-1 is classed as an ORF, of uncertain function. Trimming stripped 4 bases from V and 4 bases from J, with 13 bases between. CDR3 length: 14 amino acids. The CDR3 DNA sequence: TGCGCCAGCAGTCGCTGGGGGGAAGGCTATGGCTACACCTTC. This codes for CASSRWGEGYGYTF.

The rearrangement joins TRBV11-2 to TRBJ2-3, with 10 bases that match TRBD2. Germline values: CDR1 SGHAT, CDR2 FQNNGV. The CDR3 spans 15 residues. Losses at the gene ends were 4 bases for V and 7 bases for J; bases not matched to a gene: 8. CDR3 in amino acids: CASSSRVAGGNTQYF. As DNA, the CDR3 is TGTGCCAGCAGCTCCCGGGTAGCGGGAGGAAATACGCAGTATTTT.

The CDR3 region has the DNA TGTGCCAGCAGCCCCAGTGCGGCGAACACCGGGGAGCTGTTTTTT. It yields the protein CASSPSAANTGELFF. This rearrangement joins TRBV5-4 to TRBJ2-2; D is uncertain. CDR3 size: 15 residues. Trimming shortened V by 4 bases and J by 0 bases, and 10 bases separated the two germline ends. Germline V CDR1 and CDR2: SGHNT, YYREEE (reference sequence).

This chain uses TRBV7-3 with TRBJ2-2; D might be TRBD1 (6 bases). The length of the CDR3 is 15 residues. Germline V gene sequence: CDR1 SGHTA, CDR2 FQGTGA. V shed 2 bases and J shed 7 bases, with 14 bases lying between them. The CDR3: CASSLAAGTYGELFF. As DNA, the CDR3 is TGTGCCAGCAGCTTAGCCGCAGGGACATACGGGGAGCTGTTTTTT. Combining the CDR3 with reference TRBV7-3 and TRBJ2-2 gives the whole variable domain GAGVSQTPSNKVTEKGKYVELRCDPISGHTALYWYRQSLGQGPEFLIYFQGTGAADDSGLPNDRFFAVRPEGSVSTLKIQRTERGDSAVYLCASSLAAGTYGELFFGEGSRLTVL.

The J gene is TRBJ2-7, the V gene TRBV19, with D uncertain. The V gene lost 6 bases and the J gene lost 0 bases, with 15 bases spanning the gap. From germline, CDR1 is LNHDA and CDR2 SQIVND (reference sequence). This CDR3 contains 15 residues. CDR3 in DNA: TGTGCCAGTAGCCCCCTATTGGGCGACTCCTACGAGCAGTACTTC. It yields the protein CASSPLLGDSYEQYF. Full variable domain (remainder filled in from reference TRBV19 and TRBJ2-7): DGGITQSPKYLFRKEGQNVTLSCEQNLNHDAMYWYRQDPGQGLRLIYYSQIVNDFQKGDIAEGYSVSREKKESFPLTVTSAQKNPTAFYLCASSPLLGDSYEQYFGPGTRLTVT.

There are a few counts of this clone. The rearrangement joins TRBV7-9 to TRBJ1-1; no definite D call. In germline, CDR1 is SEHNR, CDR2 FQNEAQ (reference sequence). The V gene lost 5 bases and the J gene lost 4 bases, with 17 bases spanning the gap. The CDR3 is 15 amino acids. The CDR3 nucleotides read TGTGCCAGCAGCCTCCCCGGGAATCCGGGCACTGAAGCTTTCTTT. This gives the protein CASSLPGNPGTEAFF.

The chain couples TRBV4-1 to TRBJ2-3; perhaps TRBD2 as D (5 bases). CDR3 length: 16 amino acids. Trimming shortened V by 0 bases and J by 3 bases, and 13 bases separated the two germline ends. Germline V gene sequence: CDR1 MGHRA, CDR2 YSYEKL. The CDR3: CASSQEFLAGTDTQYF. In DNA form, the CDR3 reads TGCGCCAGCAGCCAAGAGTTTCTAGCTGGGACAGATACGCAGTATTTT.

This chain links TRBV27 with TRBJ2-7; D is possibly TRBD2 (5 bases). From germline, CDR1 is MNHEY and CDR2 SMNVEV (reference sequence). V was cut by 1 base and J by 3 bases, with 10 bases left in between. The CDR3 loop spans 14 amino acids. This CDR3 reads CASSLLARLYEQYF. The DNA for the CDR3 is TGTGCCAGCAGTTTATTAGCGAGGCTCTACGAGCAGTACTTC.